This TCR beta chain was found in a study of OX40 agonist ivuxolimab in advanced cancers. Study context: With ivuxolimab, an agonistic anti-OX40 (CD134) antibody, patients were treated. Ivuxolimab was administered intravenously to patients at 0.01 to 10 mg/kg every 2 weeks. Partial responses were observed in three patients, of whom one had hepatocellular carcinoma and two had cutaneous melanoma. Study observations and caveats: Undetermined was the antigen specificity of the expanded peripheral T cells.

Method: immunoSEQ multiplex PCR; TCRdb's copy keeps in-frame clones and lacks some. The sample contains tens of thousands of clones, 81% of which appear only once. This clone turned up a few times. Antigen: not known. V lost 5 bases and J lost 6; bases outside the gene matches: 3. This CDR3 contains 14 residues. CDR1 and CDR2 from the germline V gene are MNHEY and SMNVEV (reference sequence). The clonotype originates from an adult with an advanced solid tumor such as melanoma, head and neck, liver or kidney cancer. The chain is built from TRBV27 and TRBJ2-1; TRBD2 matches at 11 bases. The material was CD4+ or CD8+ T cells sorted from blood, obtained in a trial of the OX40 agonist ivuxolimab. CDR3 DNA: TGTGCCAGCAGTCGCACTAGCGGGAGCAATGAGCAGTTCTTC. Amino acids: CASSRTSGSNEQFF.